The sequence of this T cell receptor beta chain was determined in a study of T cell repertoires in cytomegalovirus infection. About the study: Indications came from public TCR beta signatures; they pointed to CMV infection and to a matching HLA type.

Turning to this clonotype: Its matching antigen is unknown.

Findings and limits, study-wide: Using cumulative public TCR beta family frequency, the authors identified those who carried CMV together with the relevant HLA.

TCRdb called the reads again in MiXCR, with one record for every CDR3 protein. There are hundreds of thousands of distinct CDR3 sequences in the sample; about 39% occur only once, and about 41% lies in the top ten. Germline V lookup: CDR1 SGHVS, CDR2 FQNEAQ. The CDR3 is made up of 19 amino acids. V shed 2 bases, J shed 2 bases, and the junction held 10 bases outside the gene matches. The starting material was cultured PBMCs, obtained from culture after CMV antigen stimulation. This receptor was obtained from a human donor in good health (CMV status not recorded). Some clones in this sample may be carry-over from other donors' samples. J is TRBJ2-1 and V is TRBV7-8, with 12 bases fitting TRBD2. CDR3 DNA: TGTGCCAGCAGCTTATATGCTAGCGGGGGGGCCGTGGCCTACAATGAGCAGTTCTTC. Translating gives CASSLYASGGAVAYNEQFF.